This TCR beta chain was captured in a study of T cells after yellow fever vaccination. Study details: Preparation of the low-cell-number fractions used SMART-Seq v4 Ultra Low Input. Study findings and constraints: Researchers noted that a small share of clonotypes showed up in both CD4 and CD8 compartments. Most clones from primary vaccination were detected again post-booster (roughly 96% CD4, 88% CD8).

There are many counts of this clonotype. What it binds is unknown. TCRdb re-called the 5' RACE reads with MiXCR, one entry per CDR3 protein. The data contain 70,000 to 80,000 distinct CDR3 sequences, about 7.3% of them seen just once; the ten biggest clones take up around 28%. Looked up from germline, CDR1 is SQVTM and CDR2 is ANQGSEA. V lost 2 bases, J lost 4 bases, and 4 bases stayed unmatched. The CDR3 is 15 residues long. The sequences come from CD8+ T cells sorted from PBMCs, collected more than 8 days after the first yellow fever vaccination. The sequence was collected from a man younger than 35 who received the YFV17D yellow fever vaccine. This chain connects TRBV29-1 to TRBJ2-2; 10 nucleotides match TRBD1. CDR3: CSVESGTGATGELFF. CDR3 DNA: TGCAGCGTTGAATCAGGGACAGGGGCCACCGGGGAGCTGTTTTTT.